The rows below give T cell receptor beta chains drawn from one sample of a study of T-cell reconstitution after alpha-beta-depleted transplantation in children. TCRdb reanalysed the PCR reads using MiXCR and keeps one entry per CDR3 protein. The sample lists around 700,000 distinct CDR3 sequences, around 14% occurring once. The sequenced sample was PBMCs, obtained before TCRalphabeta/CD19-depleted stem cell transplant. These receptors were collected from a girl aged 2 to 9 with congenital amegakaryocytic thrombocytopenia, due to receive a stem cell transplant. Both conserved end residues are trimmed from each CDR3. Each record gives: clone size, J gene, V gene, CDR3 protein. The listing skips clone size in some rows; elsewhere it reads once, few, many or a size class.

>-|TRBJ2-3|TRBV3-1
ASSQRGRRSTDTQY
>-|TRBJ2-7|TRBV5-6
ASGPGRPCEQY
>-|TRBJ2-6|TRBV5-1
ASSLVRGSGANVLT
>few|TRBJ2-1|TRBV24-1
ATSDSLAGGLYNEQF
>-|TRBJ2-5|TRBV5-1
ASSLEAAPEDQY
>few|TRBJ2-4|TRBV9
ASSQWWGAGKNIQY
>-|TRBJ2-7|TRBV10-3
AISKTEGGFDEQY
>-|TRBJ2-3|TRBV3-1
ASCPGLAGAPSTDTQY
>many|TRBJ2-1|TRBV7-2
ASSPLVASGNEQF
>many|TRBJ2-5|TRBV20-1
SARGTFETQY
>-|TRBJ1-1|TRBV18
ASSPIEGALTEAF
>few|TRBJ1-1|TRBV10-3
AITDDIGAPNTEAF
>few|TRBJ2-1|TRBV6-1
ASSEAGEASRRNEQF
>many|TRBJ2-3|TRBV12-3/TRBV12-4
ASSFSGDTQY
>-|TRBJ2-1|TRBV7-3
ASSLRIGGFYNEQF
>many|TRBJ2-3|TRBV7-3
ASSPGPGTDTQY
>few|TRBJ2-5|TRBV7-2
ASSLVPRGQFYY
>-|TRBJ2-5|TRBV29-1
SVGTKPQETQY
>once|TRBJ2-7|TRBV29-1
SVMTSGAYEQY
>-|TRBJ2-2|TRBV10-2
ASSATGSTGELF
>few|TRBJ2-1|TRBV5-1
ASSLRESVEQF
>-|TRBJ1-5|TRBV19
ASTRGVGRNQPQH
>-|TRBJ1-2|TRBV20-1
SARKGNKLSYGYT
>many|TRBJ2-2|TRBV5-5
ASSLDFGELF
>few|TRBJ2-2|TRBV7-9
ASRNTQANTGELF
>-|TRBJ2-1|TRBV6-2/TRBV6-3
ASSYQTRGPYNEQF
>-|TRBJ2-7|TRBV5-6
ASSGGLAGTSYEQY
>-|TRBJ2-7|TRBV7-9
ASGGLPSYEQY
>-|TRBJ2-5|TRBV27
ASSPLGQSSKTQY
>-|TRBJ1-1|TRBV7-9
ASSPIRGTEAF
>-|TRBJ2-1|TRBV5-1
ASSLAGFPSSYNEQF
>few|TRBJ2-1|TRBV5-1
ASRILQGSGGNEQF
>many|TRBJ1-4|TRBV7-9
ASNPTYGQNNEKLF
>-|TRBJ2-7|TRBV11-2
ASSSPPGLLIYEQY
>few|TRBJ2-1|TRBV4-1
ASTPGMVPYNEQF
>-|TRBJ2-1|TRBV6-1
ASRKRGTYNEQF
>many|TRBJ1-1|TRBV7-9
ASSLGTGLDTEAF
>-|TRBJ2-1|TRBV12-3/TRBV12-4
ASSRSATGHNEQF
>many|TRBJ2-1|TRBV20-1
SARGSGSYEQF
>-|TRBJ1-5|TRBV20-1
SASGGNHPQH
>-|TRBJ2-2|TRBV7-3
ASSSIGGFAGELF
>many|TRBJ2-1|TRBV9
ASSVDDNEQF
>few|TRBJ2-2|TRBV14
ASRELGTGELF
>-|TRBJ1-2|TRBV28
ASSLIDYGYT
>-|TRBJ2-7|TRBV2
ASLQWGQGDPYEQY
>many|TRBJ2-2|TRBV5-6
ASSKQGASGELF
>-|TRBJ2-1|TRBV20-1
SAALATTVDEQF
>many|TRBJ2-1|TRBV28
ASSLLISGRANPQGNEQF
>many|TRBJ2-1|TRBV7-9
ASSPGGGSSYNEQF
>-|TRBJ2-1|TRBV29-1
SVELATASYNEQF
>-|TRBJ2-7|TRBV20-1
SAIGLAGGLINYEQY
>-|TRBJ1-2|TRBV2
ASRNRARGYT
>many|TRBJ2-7|TRBV3-1
ASSQAWTSGRMARSYEQY
>many|TRBJ2-1|TRBV11-2
ASSLDVLGGRNEDEQF
>-|TRBJ2-3|TRBV20-1
SARPLENPDTQY
>-|TRBJ2-1|TRBV18
ASSPIQEDEQF
>many|TRBJ2-7|TRBV15
ATSRELWREQY
>many|TRBJ1-2|TRBV29-1
SARTGDGYT